The 7 T cell receptor beta chains in this list originate from one sample, sequenced in a study of coeliac disease. The repertoire was sequenced with immunoSEQ multiplex PCR; TCRdb's copy has only in-frame clones and lacks some. The repertoire consists of fewer than 5,000 clones, with about 63% occurring once and the leading ten covering around 11%. Source material: lamina propria lymphocytes from the gut. These receptors came from a woman in her 70s with celiac disease.

This chain links TRBV30 with TRBJ1-2; 9 nucleotides align to TRBD1. V dropped 2 bases and J dropped 8; count of bases not matched to a gene: 6. Germline loops: CDR1 GTSNPN, CDR2 SVGIG (reference sequence). The CDR3 loop spans 13 amino acids. The CDR3 DNA follows: TGTGCCTGGAGTCTCGGGACAGGGTACGGCTACACCTTC. Protein sequence: CAWSLGTGYGYTF.

The chain carries TRBV19 and TRBJ2-6; 8 nucleotides agree with TRBD2. V lost 10 bases and J lost 0; bases outside the gene matches: 8. In germline, CDR1 is LNHDA, CDR2 SQIVND (reference sequence). This CDR3 contains 16 residues. The DNA of the CDR3 is TGTGCCACCGGGGGGGGTACTTACTCTGGGGCCAACGTCCTGACTTTC. It is translated as CATGGGTYSGANVLTF. The whole variable domain, remainder taken from reference TRBV19 and TRBJ2-6, is DGGITQSPKYLFRKEGQNVTLSCEQNLNHDAMYWYRQDPGQGLRLIYYSQIVNDFQKGDIAEGYSVSREKKESFPLTVTSAQKNPTAFYLCATGGGTYSGANVLTFGAGSRLTVL.

V is TRBV12-5 and J is TRBJ1-2, with 8 bases aligning to TRBD1. J gave up 4 bases and V 5 bases, and 6 bases lay outside the gene matches. Germline V gene sequence: CDR1 LGHNT, CDR2 FRNRAP. CDR3 length equals 14 residues. The CDR3 DNA reads TGTGCTAGTGGTGACACTGACAGGGGCTATGGCTACACCTTC. It encodes CASGDTDRGYGYTF.

In this sample, this clone turned up a few times. V and J are TRBV4-3 and TRBJ2-7; 11 bases map to TRBD2. Germline assignment: CDR1 LGHNA and CDR2 YSLEER. This CDR3 is 15 amino acids long. V was pared by 3 bases and J by 3 bases, with 4 bases of the junction left unmatched. For the CDR3, the DNA is TGCGCCAGCAGCCAGACTAGCGGGGCAATCTACGAGCAGTACTTC. Translation: CASSQTSGAIYEQYF.

The CDR3 DNA is TGTGCCAGCAGCGTAGGAAGGGAGGGTAAAGCTTTCTTT. This encodes CASSVGREGKAFF. The genes are TRBV9 and TRBJ1-1; D remains unclear. CDR1 and CDR2 from the germline V gene are SGDLS and YYNGEE. The CDR3 length is 13 residues. Trimming cost V 0 bases and J 9 bases, with 12 bases left between them.

The chain joins TRBV18 to TRBJ1-5; possible D gene TRBD1, 6 bases. The ends were cut back, 3 bases at V and 4 bases at J, with 19 bases in the middle. This CDR3 comprises 17 residues. Germline-derived CDR1 and CDR2 are KGHSH and LQKENI. Here the CDR3 DNA reads TGTGCCAGCTCACCCAATGTTGGCAGGGGCCCGAATCAGCCCCAGCATTTT. Its translation: CASSPNVGRGPNQPQHF.

This clone was recorded a few times. The chain joins TRBV7-8 to TRBJ2-2; D unclear. Germline V gives CDR1 SGHVS, CDR2 FQNEAQ. Trimming left V 0 bases short and J 1 base short, with 9 bases between. CDR3 length: 16 residues. CDR3 bases: TGTGCCAGCAGCTTAGCGCGAACTTGGAACACCGGGGAGCTGTTTTTT. Translation: CASSLARTWNTGELFF.